This T cell receptor beta chain stems from a study of shared clonotypes between healthy human individuals. Notes on this clone: Its antigen is unidentified.

Findings and caveats of the study: For naive CD4 cells, around 5% of clonotypes were shared across a handful of donors.

Repertoires were generated with immunoSEQ multiplex PCR, while TCRdb's copy carries only in-frame clones and drops some. Of 550,000 to 800,000 clones detected, approximately 79% appear once; the ten largest clones hold over 1.5%. The CDR3 runs 17 residues. V dropped 0 bases and J dropped 0 bases, with 14 bases sitting between them. Germline V gives CDR1 LGHNA, CDR2 YNFKEQ. This sequence originates from a woman aged 25 to 45 in good health. The V and J genes are TRBV4-2 and TRBJ2-5; possibly TRBD1 or TRBD2 for D (5 bases each). Sequenced: memory CD4+ T cells sorted from blood. Subset defined: CD45RA-negative fraction. The CDR3 region is CASSQEGRDLYQETQYF. The CDR3 bases are TGTGCCAGCAGCCAAGAAGGCAGGGACCTGTACCAAGAGACCCAGTACTTC.